This TCR beta chain was profiled in a study of early T cells in non-severe SARS-CoV-2 infection. Study overall: The chains were unpaired, and the sequenced material was bulk RNA from unsorted whole blood.

Individual cDNA molecules were tagged with unique molecular identifiers, the study reported. TCRdb passed the 5' RACE reads through MiXCR, listing each CDR3 protein once. The sample lists tens of thousands of distinct CDR3 sequences, under 15% occurring once. Study-level results: Lookups in VDJdb leaned toward anti-spike CD8 responses and missed private and CD4 specificities.

This clonotype came up a few times. Its antigen remains unknown. V dropped 3 bases and J dropped 8 bases, with 13 bases sitting between them. This CDR3 is 12 amino acids long. The V gene's germline CDR1 is DFQATT and CDR2 SNEGSKA (reference sequence). The rearrangement links TRBV20-1 to TRBJ1-2; the D gene is possibly TRBD1 (5 bases). This receptor was obtained from an adult who was a healthcare worker with PCR-confirmed SARS-CoV-2 infection or an uninfected control (not recorded which). The sequencing sample was made of whole blood. CDR3 bases: TGCAGTGCTAGGTCCCGGGGGAGGGGCTACACCTTC. Protein sequence: CSARSRGRGYTF.